Listed here are 14 T cell receptor beta chains from one sample, sequenced in a study of control samples from healthy donors and cancer patients. Here immunoSEQ multiplex PCR was the method, and the copy in TCRdb shows in-frame clones only, minus some. The sample shows 110,000 to 150,000 clones, about 88% of them seen only once. Specimen: blood. The receptors stem from a woman in her thirties in good health.

This clone was recorded once. This chain links TRBV7-2 with TRBJ1-2, with D unresolved. The germline V and J ends were trimmed by 4 bases and 1 base, with 13 bases remaining between them. This CDR3 has 15 residues. Germline-derived CDR1 and CDR2 are SGHTA and FQGNSA. The CDR3 loop is CASSSTQPHNYGYTF. CDR3 nucleotide sequence: TGTGCCAGCAGCTCAACACAGCCCCATAACTATGGCTACACCTTC.

CDR3 amino acids: CATRTGLTFYNSPLHF. Here the CDR3 DNA reads TGTGCAACACGGACAGGATTGACGTTCTATAATTCACCCCTCCACTTT. This chain uses TRBV27 with TRBJ1-6; 7 bases are shared with TRBD1. Germline CDR1 is MNHEY and CDR2 is SMNVEV (reference sequence). The CDR3 extends over 16 amino acids.

This chain joins TRBV11-3 and TRBJ2-7; the match to TRBD2 covers 7 bases. With V trimmed by 2 bases and J by 3 bases, 4 bases remained unmatched. Germline V gives CDR1 SGHNT, CDR2 YENEEA. This CDR3 has 14 amino acids. The CDR3 DNA is TGTGCCAGCAGCTTAAGGGGAGGGAACTACGAGCAGTACTTC. This codes for CASSLRGGNYEQYF.

The V gene is TRBV28, the J gene TRBJ1-2; 8 bases are shared with TRBD1. This CDR3 comprises 15 residues. V shed 1 base and J 7 bases; nucleotides not matched to a gene: 8. The germline CDR1 and CDR2 sequences are MDHEN and SYDVKM. CDR3 in DNA: TGTGCCAGCAGTTTATCAGGGGGCGCTTCCGTTGGCTACACCTTC. It specifies CASSLSGGASVGYTF.

This rearrangement joins TRBV30 to TRBJ1-1; D remains unclear. Per germline, CDR1 GTSNPN and CDR2 SVGIG (reference sequence). Trimming removed 3 bases at V and 5 bases at J, with 19 bases between. CDR3 length: 15 amino acids. The CDR3: CAWRRGGARPTEAFF. CDR3 DNA sequence: TGTGCCTGGAGGCGAGGAGGAGCTAGGCCAACTGAAGCTTTCTTT.

This chain uses TRBV2 with TRBJ2-1; D ambiguous. The V gene lost 7 bases and the J gene lost 4 bases, with 11 bases spanning the gap. Looked up from germline, CDR1 is SNHLY and CDR2 is FYNNEI. CDR3 length: 13 amino acids. In DNA form, the CDR3 reads TGTGCCAGCATGGTAGCAGAATACAATGAGCAGTTCTTC. Translating gives CASMVAEYNEQFF.

The chain uses TRBV3-1 (or the pseudogene TRBV3-2) and TRBJ1-2; 8 nucleotides line up with TRBD1. This CDR3 region has 13 residues. The germline gives CDR1 LGHDT, CDR2 YNNKEL (reference sequence). Germline trimming cut 3 bases from V and 3 bases from J; bases unmatched to any gene: 0. The CDR3 bases are TGTGCCAGCAGCCAGACAGGGGACTATGGCTACACCTTC. Translated, it gives CASSQTGDYGYTF.

In regard to this clone: The identical CDR3 is also encoded by other nucleotide sequences in the sample. V gene TRBV5-4 combines with J gene TRBJ1-1, with a weak D call TRBD1 (5 bases). The CDR3 is 14 residues long. V dropped 0 bases and J dropped 1 base, with 7 bases sitting between them. The germline gives CDR1 SGHNT, CDR2 YYREEE (reference sequence). The CDR3 DNA reads as TGTGCCAGCAGCTTGGGGGGGGAGAACACTGAAGCTTTCTTT. Translating it yields CASSLGGENTEAFF.

The rearrangement joins TRBV28 to TRBJ2-1, with 8 bases that match TRBD2. After removal of 6 bases from V and 2 bases from J, the junction contained 0 bases not matched to a gene. Germline V gives CDR1 MDHEN, CDR2 SYDVKM. This CDR3 contains 13 residues. CDR3 bases: TGTGCCAGCAGACTAGCGGCCTACAATGAGCAGTTCTTC. It specifies CASRLAAYNEQFF.

The V call is TRBV27, the J call TRBJ2-2, with unresolved D. CDR3 length equals 15 residues. The V end lost 0 bases, the J end lost 1 base, and 6 bases lay between the germline ends. Germline V gives CDR1 MNHEY, CDR2 SMNVEV (reference sequence). The DNA of the CDR3 is TGTGCCAGCAGTTTATCGATAGGGAACACCGGGGAGCTGTTTTTT. This encodes CASSLSIGNTGELFF.

V and J are TRBV18 and TRBJ1-2; TRBD1 matches at 8 bases. Germline trimming cut 0 bases from V and 7 bases from J; bases unmatched to any gene: 7. The CDR3 has 15 residues. Germline CDR1 and CDR2: KGHSH and LQKENI. CDR3 coding DNA: TGTGCCAGCTCACCACCTGGGACAGGTCGGACTGGCTACACCTTC. Encoded protein: CASSPPGTGRTGYTF.

This clone was found a few times. The gene calls are TRBV20-1 and TRBJ2-5, with TRBD2 matching 7 bases. Germline CDR1 DFQATT, CDR2 SNEGSKA (reference sequence). The junction had 14 bases not matched to a gene; V was cut back by 3 bases and J by 4 bases. The CDR3 consists of 16 residues. The CDR3 sequence is CSASPSGGAGRETQYF. The CDR3 region has the DNA TGCAGTGCTAGTCCCTCGGGGGGAGCGGGGCGAGAGACCCAGTACTTC.

For this clone: The junction and the germline gene differ at one end; a read error may be behind it. This chain joins TRBV2 and TRBJ2-2; perhaps TRBD1 as D (6 bases). The CDR3 length is 16 residues. Germline-derived CDR1 and CDR2 are SNHLY and FYNNEI. The CDR3 protein is CAGSEAPGHNTGELFF. The DNA of the CDR3 is TGTGCCGGCAGTGAAGCCCCGGGACACAACACCGGGGAGCTGTTTTTT.

The CDR3 sequence: CASSQDRDLGRPQHF. CDR3 bases: TGTGCCAGCAGCCAAGATCGGGATCTCGGCCGGCCCCAGCATTTT. This chain joins TRBV4-2 and TRBJ1-5; D gene unclear. The CDR3 has 15 amino acids. V dropped 0 bases and J dropped 9 bases, with 15 bases sitting between them. Germline loops: CDR1 LGHNA, CDR2 YNFKEQ.